This T cell receptor beta chain originates from a study of T cell responses to AZD1222 COVID-19 vaccine. Pooled together were second doses at about 4 or about 12 weeks. TCRdb's copy holds only in-frame clones and misses some; the assay was immunoSEQ multiplex PCR. The sample has 130,000 to 150,000 clones, roughly 89% seen once; the top ten hold around 1.7%. The receptor was isolated from an adult who received the AZD1222 COVID-19 vaccine. The sample was peripheral blood, taken 28 days after the second AZD1222 dose.

In DNA, the CDR3 is TGTGCCAGCAGCTTAACCCAGAGGGGAGGCTACACCTTC. As protein: CASSLTQRGGYTF. V usage is TRBV7-2 and J usage is TRBJ1-2, with D possibly being TRBD1 (5 bases). This CDR3 has 13 amino acids. Looked up from germline, CDR1 is SGHTA and CDR2 is FQGNSA. V lost 2 bases and J lost 8, with 12 bases in between.